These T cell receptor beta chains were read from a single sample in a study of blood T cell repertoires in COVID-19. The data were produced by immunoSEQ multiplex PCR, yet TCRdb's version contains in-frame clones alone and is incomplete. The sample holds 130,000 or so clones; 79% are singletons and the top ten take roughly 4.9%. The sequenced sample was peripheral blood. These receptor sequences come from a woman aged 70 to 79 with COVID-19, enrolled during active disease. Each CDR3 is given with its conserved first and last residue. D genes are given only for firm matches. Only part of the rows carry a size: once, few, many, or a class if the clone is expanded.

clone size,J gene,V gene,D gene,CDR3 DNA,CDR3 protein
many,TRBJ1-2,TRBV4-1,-,TGCGCCAGCAGCCAATTACTTGCTAACTATGGCTACACCTTC,CASSQLLANYGYTF
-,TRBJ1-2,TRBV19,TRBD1,TGTGCCAGTAGAGCAGACAGGGGAACGATCTATGGCTACACCTTC,CASRADRGTIYGYTF
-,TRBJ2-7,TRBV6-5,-,TGTGCCGCAGGATGGGTCTACGAGCAGTACTTC,CAAGWVYEQYF
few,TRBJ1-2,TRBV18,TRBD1,TGTGCCAGCTCACCCTCCCCGCCGGGGACAGGGAACTATGGCTACACCTTC,CASSPSPPGTGNYGYTF
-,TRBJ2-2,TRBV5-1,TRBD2,TGCGCCAGCACCGCCCAAGGGACTAGCGGGCTCACCGGGGAGCTGTTTTTT,CASTAQGTSGLTGELFF
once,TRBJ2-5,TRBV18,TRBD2,TGTGCCAGCTCACCAGGCAGCGGGGTCCAAGAGACCCAGTACTTC,CASSPGSGVQETQYF
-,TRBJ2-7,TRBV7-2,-,TGTGCCAGCAGCTTCGTGGGGAGCTACGAGCAGTACTTC,CASSFVGSYEQYF
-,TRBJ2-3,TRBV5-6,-,TGTGCCAGCAGCTTGTCCCAGCGGGCTCGGAACAACGCGGGTACGCAGTATTTT,CASSLSQRARNNAGTQYF
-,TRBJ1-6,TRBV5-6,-,TGTGCCAGCAGCTTGGGAGAACCCGGCAGGTATAATTCACCCCTCCACTTT,CASSLGEPGRYNSPLHF
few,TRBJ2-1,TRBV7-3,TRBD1,TGTGCCAGCAGCTTAAACAGTTTGAGGGGGCCTAGGGACAATGAGCAGTTCTTC,CASSLNSLRGPRDNEQFF